The 25 T cell receptor beta chains below all came from one sample that was sequenced in a study of T-cell reconstitution after alpha-beta-depleted transplantation in children. The authors prepared the TCRbeta library with unique molecular identifiers. One entry per CDR3 protein results from TCRdb running MiXCR on the PCR reads. Of nearly 350,000 distinct CDR3 sequences in the sample, about a sixth are singletons; the top ten hold around 41%. Specimen: PBMCs, mostly from graft donor cells, collected 360 days after TCRalphabeta/CD19-depleted stem cell transplant. Receptors were obtained from a male patient aged 2 to 10 who had a stem cell transplant for acute lymphoblastic leukemia, so the T cells may come from the graft donor.

This clonotype was counted between two and nine times. The chain joins TRBV29-1 to TRBJ2-7, with D maybe TRBD2 (7 bases). Trimming pared 3 bases from V and 2 bases from J, leaving 20 bases between. The CDR3 has 16 residues. CDR1 and CDR2 (germline): SQVTM, ANQGSEA. CDR3 in amino acids: CSVDSGAGVLPYEQYF. CDR3 nucleotide sequence: TGCAGCGTTGACTCGGGGGCGGGAGTTCTTCCCTACGAGCAGTACTTC.

The rearrangement links TRBV18 to TRBJ1-3, with D possibly being TRBD1 (5 bases). The V end lost 0 bases, the J end lost 4 bases, and 7 bases lay between the germline ends. The CDR3 totals 14 residues. CDR1 is KGHSH and CDR2 is LQKENI in the germline V gene. CDR3 sequence (DNA): TGTGCCAGCTCACCACCGGGGCGCGGAAACACCATATATTTT. This translates into CASSPPGRGNTIYF.

This clonotype was picked up a small number of times. The rearrangement uses TRBV7-2 and TRBJ2-5; D may match TRBD1 or TRBD2 (6 bases each). V shed 1 base and J shed 6 bases, with 12 bases lying between them. CDR1 and CDR2 (germline): SGHTA, FQGNSA. This CDR3 region has 14 residues. CDR3 sequence: CASSLGQGRKTQYF. DNA of the CDR3: TGTGCCAGCAGCTTAGGCCAGGGGAGGAAGACCCAGTACTTC.

Here the CDR3 reads CAWSPTGTSDGQYF. The DNA of the CDR3 is TGTGCCTGGAGCCCCACCGGGACTAGTGACGGGCAGTACTTC. The chain joins TRBV30 to TRBJ2-7, with 8 nucleotides matching TRBD2. After removal of 3 bases from V and 9 bases from J, the junction contained 13 bases not matched to a gene. Germline V gene lookup returns CDR1 GTSNPN and CDR2 SVGIG (reference sequence). The CDR3 totals 14 residues.

Details on this clonotype: The junction and the germline gene differ at one end; a read error may be behind it. V is TRBV7-7 and J is TRBJ2-1; D may match TRBD1 or TRBD2 (6 bases each). Germline V lookup: CDR1 SSHAT, CDR2 FNYEAQ (reference sequence). There are 13 residues in the CDR3. The CDR3, as DNA: TGTGCTAGCAGCTCGACTAGGGGGAATGAGCAGTTCTTC. This translates into CASSSTRGNEQFF. The complete variable domain, with remaining parts taken from reference TRBV7-7 and TRBJ2-1, reads GAGVSQSPRYKVTKRGQDVTLRCDPISSHATLYWYQQALGQGPEFLTYFNYEAQPDKSGLPSDRFSAERPEGSISTLTIQRTEQRDSAMYRCASSSTRGNEQFFGPGTRLTVL.

This clonotype was seen at least ten times. The V call is TRBV4-2, the J call TRBJ2-5; tentative D call: TRBD2 (7 bases). The CDR3 extends over 15 amino acids. V lost 5 bases, J lost 5 bases, and 18 bases lay in between. CDR1 and CDR2 from the germline V gene are LGHNA and YNFKEQ. CDR3 protein: CASSSPGGAAETQYF. CDR3 DNA: TGTGCCAGCAGCTCACCTGGGGGGGCGGCTGAGACCCAGTACTTC.

This clonotype occurred once. V and J are TRBV11-2 and TRBJ2-1; D gene uncertain. The CDR3 loop spans 15 amino acids. CDR1 SGHAT and CDR2 FQNNGV come from the germline V gene. Trimming removed 5 bases from V and 0 bases from J, with 11 bases in between. In DNA form, the CDR3 reads TGTGCCAGCAGCCGAATTTTGGGCTCCTACAATGAGCAGTTCTTC. Protein: CASSRILGSYNEQFF.

CDR3 sequence reads: CASSRLSTDTQYF. The CDR3 DNA reads TGTGCCAGCAGCCGGCTCAGCACAGATACGCAGTATTTT. The J gene is TRBJ2-3, the V gene TRBV7-2, with unresolved D. The V and J ends lost 5 bases and 0 bases respectively, with 6 bases between them. Germline V gives CDR1 SGHTA, CDR2 FQGNSA. The CDR3 spans 13 residues. The full variable domain, in which reference TRBV7-2 and TRBJ2-3 provide the parts outside the CDR3, is GAGVSQSPSNKVTEKGKDVELRCDPISGHTALYWYRQSLGQGLEFLIYFQGNSAPDKSGLPSDRFSAERTGGSVSTLTIQRTQQEDSAVYLCASSRLSTDTQYFGPGTRLTVL.

This clonotype was counted a few times. The CDR3 loop reads CASSLGDSYGYTF. The CDR3 DNA is TGCGCCAGCAGCTTGGGCGACAGCTATGGCTACACCTTC. This rearrangement joins TRBV5-1 to TRBJ1-2; possibly TRBD1 for D (5 bases). V was shortened by 0 bases and J by 4 bases, with 7 bases between the two germline ends. The CDR3 totals 13 residues. Germline CDR1 SGHRS, CDR2 YFSETQ.

The chain combines TRBV28 with TRBJ2-5; D is perhaps TRBD2 (7 bases). CDR1 is MDHEN, CDR2 SYDVKM, per germline. The CDR3 contains 15 residues. V dropped 4 bases and J dropped 2 bases, with 14 bases sitting between them. The CDR3 nucleotides read TGTGCCAGCAGTTCAGGGGCTAGCGGACAAGAGACCCAGTACTTC. Translating it yields CASSSGASGQETQYF.

The rearrangement joins TRBV2 to TRBJ2-3; D is possibly TRBD1 or TRBD2 (5 bases each). This CDR3 region has 19 residues. Between the trimmed V and J ends, which lost 5 bases and 2 bases, there was a span of 26 bases. Germline lookup yields CDR1 SNHLY and CDR2 FYNNEI. The CDR3 DNA sequence: TGTGCCAGCAGTTTAGGTAGGGGTTGGAAGGCGGGTCCCACAGATACGCAGTATTTT. Its protein product is CASSLGRGWKAGPTDTQYF.

This chain connects TRBV12-3 or TRBV12-4 to TRBJ1-6; TRBD1 aligns across 9 bases. After removal of 4 bases from V and 7 bases from J, the junction contained 5 bases not matched to a gene. This CDR3 has 15 residues. CDR3 protein: CASSSRTGANSPLHF. In DNA, the CDR3 is TGTGCCAGCAGTTCCAGGACAGGGGCGAATTCACCCCTCCACTTT.

Many counts were recorded for this clonotype. The gene calls are TRBV28 and TRBJ2-6; D may be TRBD2 (6 bases). The CDR3 runs 16 residues. Trimming stripped 0 bases from V and 2 bases from J, with 8 bases between. CDR1 and CDR2 (germline): MDHEN, SYDVKM. CDR3 region: CASSLWPGAGANVLTF. The CDR3 DNA reads as TGTGCCAGCAGTTTATGGCCGGGAGCTGGGGCCAACGTCCTGACTTTC.

There are a few counts of this clonotype. In nucleotides, the CDR3 is TGTGCCAGCAGCCATCAGGTCGCCAGGTACCAAGAGACCCAGTACTTC. It encodes CASSHQVARYQETQYF. V usage is TRBV3-1 and J usage is TRBJ2-5; no definite D call. CDR3 length equals 16 residues. Deletions cut 3 bases from V and 0 bases from J, with 14 bases between. Germline V gene lookup returns CDR1 LGHDT and CDR2 YNNKEL (reference sequence).

The chain carries TRBV27 and TRBJ2-7; D unclear. The V gene lost 5 bases and the J gene lost 4 bases, with 9 bases spanning the gap. CDR3 length equals 12 residues. CDR1 and CDR2 (germline): MNHEY, SMNVEV (reference sequence). The CDR3 sequence is CASSPPMYEQYF. In DNA form, the CDR3 reads TGTGCCAGCAGTCCCCCAATGTACGAGCAGTACTTC.

This rearrangement joins TRBV11-2 to TRBJ1-5, with D hard to call. The germline CDR1 and CDR2 sequences are SGHAT and FQNNGV. V dropped 5 bases and J dropped 0 bases, with 14 bases sitting between them. The CDR3 spans 16 residues. The CDR3, as DNA: TGTGCCAGCAGCCCAGGTGGAAGTGATAGCAATCAGCCCCAGCATTTT. Its protein product is CASSPGGSDSNQPQHF.

A remark on this clonotype: This may stem from a read error, because a much larger clone lies one nucleotide away. The chain combines TRBV9 with TRBJ1-3; 8 bases are shared with TRBD1. In germline, CDR1 is SGDLS, CDR2 YYNGEE. The CDR3 runs 15 residues. The junction had 9 bases not matched to a gene; V was cut back by 6 bases and J by 4 bases. CDR3 DNA: TGTGCCAGCAACCCGCAGGGGGCGCGAGGAAACACCATATATTTT. This codes for CASNPQGARGNTIYF.

The chain links TRBV18 to TRBJ1-4; possible D gene TRBD1, 5 bases. With 1 base removed from V and 3 bases from J, the gap between germline ends came to 12 bases. The CDR3 is 16 residues long. Looked up from germline, CDR1 is KGHSH and CDR2 is LQKENI. The CDR3 protein is CASSPLRAGANEKLFF. The CDR3 nucleotides are TGTGCCAGCTCACCACTCCGCGCGGGGGCTAATGAAAAACTGTTTTTT. The whole variable domain, filled in from reference TRBV18 and TRBJ1-4, reads NAGVMQNPRHLVRRRGQEARLRCSPMKGHSHVYWYRQLPEEGLKFMVYLQKENIIDESGMPKERFSAEFPKEGPSILRIQQVVRGDSAAYFCASSPLRAGANEKLFFGSGTQLSVL.

The gene calls are TRBV4-3 and TRBJ2-3; D gene unclear. The CDR3 has 15 amino acids. The germline V gene encodes CDR1 LGHNA and CDR2 YSLEER. Trimming removed 0 bases at V and 2 bases at J, with 9 bases between. Here the CDR3 DNA reads TGCGCCAGCAGCCAAGATATTGTCTACACAGATACGCAGTATTTT. This translates into CASSQDIVYTDTQYF.

This chain connects TRBV12-3 or TRBV12-4 to TRBJ1-1, with D uncertain. This CDR3 is built from 10 residues. Trimming took 8 bases from V and 11 from J, leaving 12 bases between them. CDR3 sequence reads: CASGRPRAFF. The CDR3 DNA reads TGTGCCAGCGGAAGGCCACGCGCTTTCTTT.

The chain has TRBV7-2 and TRBJ2-5, with a weak D call TRBD2 (5 bases). This CDR3 comprises 15 residues. With 5 bases removed from V and 1 base from J, the gap between germline ends came to 14 bases. Germline loops: CDR1 SGHTA, CDR2 FQGNSA. The CDR3 region has the DNA TGTGCCAGCAGCCTGCCGATGAGGGTCCAAGAGACCCAGTACTTC. Translation gives CASSLPMRVQETQYF.

J is TRBJ2-7 and V is TRBV2, with D unresolved. CDR1 and CDR2 (germline): SNHLY, FYNNEI. V gave up 3 bases and J gave up 9 bases, with 9 bases separating them. The CDR3 length is 11 residues. The CDR3 spells CASSEPAVQYF. CDR3 bases: TGTGCCAGCAGTGAGCCGGCCGTGCAGTACTTC.

This chain connects TRBV11-2 to TRBJ2-2; TRBD2 aligns across 13 bases. The CDR3 covers 19 residues. Per germline, CDR1 SGHAT and CDR2 FQNNGV. V dropped 5 bases and J dropped 5; count of bases not matched to a gene: 14. The CDR3 DNA reads as TGTGCCAGCAGCCACCCACCCTGGACTAGCGGGAGTAGTACCGGGGAGCTGTTTTTT. It translates to CASSHPPWTSGSSTGELFF.

This clonotype was picked up many times. The chain links TRBV29-1 to TRBJ2-6, with no clear D. This CDR3 spans 14 amino acids. Trimming left V 3 bases short and J 0 bases short, with 6 bases between. Germline V gene lookup returns CDR1 SQVTM and CDR2 ANQGSEA. CDR3 sequence (DNA): TGCAGCGTTGATTTGGGCTCTGGGGCCAACGTCCTGACTTTC. The encoded protein is CSVDLGSGANVLTF. Full variable domain (missing parts from reference TRBV29-1 and TRBJ2-6): SAVISQKPSRDICQRGTSLTIQCQVDSQVTMMFWYRQQPGQSLTLIATANQGSEATYESGFVIDKFPISRPNLTFSTLTVSNMSPEDSSIYLCSVDLGSGANVLTFGAGSRLTVL.

This clonotype was seen at least ten times. This chain connects TRBV20-1 to TRBJ1-1; D not certain. The germline V gene encodes CDR1 DFQATT and CDR2 SNEGSKA (reference sequence). The CDR3 consists of 12 residues. V was cut by 3 bases and J by 4 bases, with 9 bases left in between. CDR3 sequence reads: CSASHQATEAFF. CDR3 DNA sequence: TGCAGTGCTAGTCACCAGGCCACTGAAGCTTTCTTT.